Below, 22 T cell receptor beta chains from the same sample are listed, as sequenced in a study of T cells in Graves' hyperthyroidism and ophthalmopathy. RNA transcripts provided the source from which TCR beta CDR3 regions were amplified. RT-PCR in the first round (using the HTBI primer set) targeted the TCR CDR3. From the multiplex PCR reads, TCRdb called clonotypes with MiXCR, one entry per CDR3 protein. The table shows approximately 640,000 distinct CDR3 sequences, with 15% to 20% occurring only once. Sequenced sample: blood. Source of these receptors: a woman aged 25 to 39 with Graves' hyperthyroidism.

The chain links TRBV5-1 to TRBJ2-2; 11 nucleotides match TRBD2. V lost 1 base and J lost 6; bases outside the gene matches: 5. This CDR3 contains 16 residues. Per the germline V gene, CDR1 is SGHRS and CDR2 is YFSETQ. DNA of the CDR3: TGCGCCAGCAGCTTGTCGGTAGCGGGAGGGCCCGGGGAGCTGTTTTTT. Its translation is CASSLSVAGGPGELFF.

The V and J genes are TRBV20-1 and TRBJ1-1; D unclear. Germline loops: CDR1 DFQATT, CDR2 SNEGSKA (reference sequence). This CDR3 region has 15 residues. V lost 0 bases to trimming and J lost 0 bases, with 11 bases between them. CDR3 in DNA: TGCAGTGCTAGAGATTTTCTCGAATTGAACACTGAAGCTTTCTTT. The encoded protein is CSARDFLELNTEAFF.

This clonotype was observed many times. The CDR3 DNA follows: TGTGCCAGCAGCTTAGCGATCCCCCTCGGCGAGCAGTACTTC. It is translated as CASSLAIPLGEQYF. The chain combines TRBV7-8 with TRBJ2-7; D is ambiguous. The germline V gene encodes CDR1 SGHVS and CDR2 FQNEAQ. The V and J ends lost 0 bases and 6 bases respectively, with 12 bases between them. The CDR3 runs 14 residues. Full variable domain (rest looked up from reference TRBV7-8 and TRBJ2-7): GAGVSQSPRYKVAKRGQDVALRCDPISGHVSLFWYQQALGQGPEFLTYFQNEAQLDKSGLPSDRFFAERPEGSVSTLKIQRTQQEDSAVYLCASSLAIPLGEQYFGPGTRLTVT.

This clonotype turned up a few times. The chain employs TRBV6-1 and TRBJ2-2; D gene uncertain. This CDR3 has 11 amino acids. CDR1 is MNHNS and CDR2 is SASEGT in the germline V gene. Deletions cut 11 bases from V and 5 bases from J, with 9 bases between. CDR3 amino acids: CACGSTGELFF. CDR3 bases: TGTGCCTGCGGAAGTACCGGGGAGCTGTTTTTT.

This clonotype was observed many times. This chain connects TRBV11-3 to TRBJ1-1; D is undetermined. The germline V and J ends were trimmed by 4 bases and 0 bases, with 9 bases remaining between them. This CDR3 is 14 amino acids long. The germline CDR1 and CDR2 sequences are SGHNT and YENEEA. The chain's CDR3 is CASSSRQMNTEAFF. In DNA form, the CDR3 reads TGTGCCAGCAGCTCCCGGCAGATGAACACTGAAGCTTTCTTT.

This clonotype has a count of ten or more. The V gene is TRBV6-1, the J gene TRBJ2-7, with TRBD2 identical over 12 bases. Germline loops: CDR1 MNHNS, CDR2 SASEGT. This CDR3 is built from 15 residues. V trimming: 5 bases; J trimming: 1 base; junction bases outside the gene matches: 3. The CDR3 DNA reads TGTGCCAGCAGTACCGGACTAGCGGGATCCTACGAGCAGTACTTC. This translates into CASSTGLAGSYEQYF.

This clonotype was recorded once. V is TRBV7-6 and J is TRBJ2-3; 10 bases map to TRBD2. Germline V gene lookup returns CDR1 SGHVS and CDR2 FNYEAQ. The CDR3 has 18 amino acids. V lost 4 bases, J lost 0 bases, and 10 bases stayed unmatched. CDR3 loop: CASSYLGLAELSTDTQYF. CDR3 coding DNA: TGTGCCAGCAGCTACTTAGGACTAGCGGAGCTTAGCACAGATACGCAGTATTTT. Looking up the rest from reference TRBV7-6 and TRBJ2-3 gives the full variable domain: GAGVSQSPRYKVTKRGQDVALRCDPISGHVSLYWYRQALGQGPEFLTYFNYEAQQDKSGLPNDRFSAERPEGSISTLTIQRTEQRDSAMYRCASSYLGLAELSTDTQYFGPGTRLTVL.

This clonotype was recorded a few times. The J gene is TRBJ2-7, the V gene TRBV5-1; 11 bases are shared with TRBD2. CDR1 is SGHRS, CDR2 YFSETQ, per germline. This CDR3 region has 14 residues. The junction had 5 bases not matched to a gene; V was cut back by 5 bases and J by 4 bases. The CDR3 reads CASRVTSGGYEQYF. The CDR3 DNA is TGCGCCAGCAGGGTCACTAGCGGGGGTTACGAGCAGTACTTC.

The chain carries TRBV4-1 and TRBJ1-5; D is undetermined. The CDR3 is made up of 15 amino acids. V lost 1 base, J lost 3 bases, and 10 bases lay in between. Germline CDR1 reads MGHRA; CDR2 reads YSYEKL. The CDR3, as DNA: TGCGCCAGCAGCCAAGGGACCGCCTACAATCAGCCCCAGCATTTT. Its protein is CASSQGTAYNQPQHF.

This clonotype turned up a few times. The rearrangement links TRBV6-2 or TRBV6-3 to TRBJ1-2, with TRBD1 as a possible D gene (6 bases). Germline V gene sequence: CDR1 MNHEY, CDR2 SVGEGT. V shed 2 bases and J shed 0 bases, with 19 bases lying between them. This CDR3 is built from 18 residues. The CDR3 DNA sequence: TGTGCCAGCAGTTACCCCCGACAGGACGTAACCCCTAACTATGGCTACACCTTC. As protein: CASSYPRQDVTPNYGYTF.

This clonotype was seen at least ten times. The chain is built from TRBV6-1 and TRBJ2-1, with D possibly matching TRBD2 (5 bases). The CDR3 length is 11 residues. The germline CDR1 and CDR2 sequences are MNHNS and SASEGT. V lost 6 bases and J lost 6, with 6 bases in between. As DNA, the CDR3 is TGTGCCAGCAGGGACTTCAATGAGCAGTTCTTC. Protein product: CASRDFNEQFF.

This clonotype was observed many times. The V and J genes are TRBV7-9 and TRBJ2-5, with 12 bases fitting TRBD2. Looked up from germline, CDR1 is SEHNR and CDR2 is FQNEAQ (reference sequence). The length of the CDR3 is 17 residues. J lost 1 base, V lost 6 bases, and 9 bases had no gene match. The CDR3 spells CASRPLAGGPSQETQYF. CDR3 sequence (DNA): TGTGCCAGCAGGCCTCTAGCGGGAGGGCCTTCCCAAGAGACCCAGTACTTC.

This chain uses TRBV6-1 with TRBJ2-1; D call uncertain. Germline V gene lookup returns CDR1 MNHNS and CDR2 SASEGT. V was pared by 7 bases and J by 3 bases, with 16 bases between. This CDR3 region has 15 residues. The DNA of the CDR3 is TGTGCCAGCAACGAGCATCCTCAAGACTACAATGAGCAGTTCTTC. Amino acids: CASNEHPQDYNEQFF.

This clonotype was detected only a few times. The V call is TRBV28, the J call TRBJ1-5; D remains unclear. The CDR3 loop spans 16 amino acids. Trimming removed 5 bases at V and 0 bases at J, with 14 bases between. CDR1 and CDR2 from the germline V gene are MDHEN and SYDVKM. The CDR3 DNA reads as TGTGCCAGCAGTCCGGGCGGACTTTATAGCAATCAGCCCCAGCATTTT. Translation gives CASSPGGLYSNQPQHF.

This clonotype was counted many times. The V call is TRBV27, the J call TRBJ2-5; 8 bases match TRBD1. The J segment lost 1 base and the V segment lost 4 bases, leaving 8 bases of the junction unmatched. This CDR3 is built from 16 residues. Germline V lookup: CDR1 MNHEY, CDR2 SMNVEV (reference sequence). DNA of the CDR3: TGTGCCAGCAGTTCCCTCGACAGGGGCCGCCAAGAGACCCAGTACTTC. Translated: CASSSLDRGRQETQYF.

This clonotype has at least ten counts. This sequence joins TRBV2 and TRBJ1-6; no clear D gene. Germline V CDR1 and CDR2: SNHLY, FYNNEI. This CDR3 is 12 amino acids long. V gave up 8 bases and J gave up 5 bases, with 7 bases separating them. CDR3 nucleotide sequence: TGTGCCAGCGAGGAGAATAATTCACCCCTCCACTTT. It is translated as CASEENNSPLHF.

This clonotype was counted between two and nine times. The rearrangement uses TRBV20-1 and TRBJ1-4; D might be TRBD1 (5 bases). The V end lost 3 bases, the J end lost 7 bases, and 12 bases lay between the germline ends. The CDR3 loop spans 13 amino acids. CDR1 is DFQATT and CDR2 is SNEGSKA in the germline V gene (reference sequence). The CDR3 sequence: CSASTGDTEKLFF. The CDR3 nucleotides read TGCAGTGCTAGTACGGGGGATACTGAAAAACTGTTTTTT.

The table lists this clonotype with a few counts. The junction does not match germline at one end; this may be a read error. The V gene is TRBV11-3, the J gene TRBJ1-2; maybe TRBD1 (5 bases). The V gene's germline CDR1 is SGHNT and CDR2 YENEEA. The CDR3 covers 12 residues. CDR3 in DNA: TGTGCCAGCAGCTCAGGGATGTATGGCTGCACCTTC. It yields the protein CASSSGMYGCTF.

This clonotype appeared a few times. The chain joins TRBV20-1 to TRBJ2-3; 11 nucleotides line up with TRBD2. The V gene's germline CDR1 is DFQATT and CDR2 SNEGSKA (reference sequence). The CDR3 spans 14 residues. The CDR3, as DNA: TGCAGCGTTGAAGATAGCGGGAGGGCGGGTACGCAGTATTTT. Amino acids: CSVEDSGRAGTQYF.

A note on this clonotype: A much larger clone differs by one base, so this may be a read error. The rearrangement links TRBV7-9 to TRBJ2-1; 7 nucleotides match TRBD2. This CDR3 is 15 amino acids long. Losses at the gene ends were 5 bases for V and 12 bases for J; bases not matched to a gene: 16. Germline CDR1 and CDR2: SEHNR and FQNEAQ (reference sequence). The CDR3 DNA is TGTGCCAGCAGCCGGCGGATGGCGCCGGGGGGTGGGCAGTTCTTC. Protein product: CASSRRMAPGGGQFF.

Here the CDR3 reads CASSRTTGGSTEAFF. The CDR3 DNA follows: TGTGCCAGCAGCCGTACAACAGGAGGGAGCACTGAAGCTTTCTTT. The genes are TRBV14 and TRBJ1-1; D is perhaps TRBD1 (5 bases). The CDR3 length is 15 residues. The V and J ends lost 4 bases and 4 bases respectively, with 16 bases between them. CDR1 and CDR2 (germline): SGHDN, FVKESK.

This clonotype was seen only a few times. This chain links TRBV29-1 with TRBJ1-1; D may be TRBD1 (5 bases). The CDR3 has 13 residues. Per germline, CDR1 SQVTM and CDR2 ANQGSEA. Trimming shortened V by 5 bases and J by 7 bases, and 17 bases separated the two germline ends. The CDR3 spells CSVSGAAGGEAFF. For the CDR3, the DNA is TGCAGCGTTTCCGGGGCCGCCGGGGGTGAAGCTTTCTTT.